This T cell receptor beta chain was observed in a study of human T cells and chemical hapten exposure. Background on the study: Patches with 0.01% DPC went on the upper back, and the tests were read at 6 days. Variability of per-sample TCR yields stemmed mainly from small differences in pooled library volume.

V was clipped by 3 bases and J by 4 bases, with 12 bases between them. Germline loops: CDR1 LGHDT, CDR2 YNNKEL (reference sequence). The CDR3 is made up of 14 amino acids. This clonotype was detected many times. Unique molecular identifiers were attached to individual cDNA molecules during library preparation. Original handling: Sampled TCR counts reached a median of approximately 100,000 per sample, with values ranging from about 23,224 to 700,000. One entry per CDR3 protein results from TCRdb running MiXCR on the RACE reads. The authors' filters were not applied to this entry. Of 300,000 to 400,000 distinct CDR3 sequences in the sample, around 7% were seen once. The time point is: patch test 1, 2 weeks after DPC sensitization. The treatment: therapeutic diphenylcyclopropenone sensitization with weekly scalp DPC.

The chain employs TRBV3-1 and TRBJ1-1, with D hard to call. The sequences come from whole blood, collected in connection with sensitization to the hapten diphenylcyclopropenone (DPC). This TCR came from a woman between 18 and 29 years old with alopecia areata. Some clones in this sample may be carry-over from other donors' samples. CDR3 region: CASSHRRPGTEAFF. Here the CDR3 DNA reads TGTGCCAGCAGCCATCGGAGACCAGGCACTGAAGCTTTCTTT.